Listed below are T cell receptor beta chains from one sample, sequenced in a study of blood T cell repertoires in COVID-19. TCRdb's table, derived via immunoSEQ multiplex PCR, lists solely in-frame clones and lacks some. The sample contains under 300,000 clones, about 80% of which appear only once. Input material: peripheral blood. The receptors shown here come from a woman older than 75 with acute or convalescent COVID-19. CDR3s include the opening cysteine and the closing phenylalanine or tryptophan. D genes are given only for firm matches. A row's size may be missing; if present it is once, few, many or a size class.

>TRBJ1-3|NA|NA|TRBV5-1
CASSLTNQGSGNTIYF
TGCGCCAGCAGCCTGACAAACCAAGGATCTGGAAACACCATATATTTT
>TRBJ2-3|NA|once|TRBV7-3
CASSLTGGSDTQYF
TGTGCCAGCAGCTTAACTGGGGGCTCAGATACGCAGTATTTT
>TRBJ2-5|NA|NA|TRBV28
CASSLSAGGQETQYF
TGTGCCAGCAGTTTGTCGGCGGGCGGCCAAGAGACCCAGTACTTC
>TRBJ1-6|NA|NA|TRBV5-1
CASSLGASSYNSPLHF
TGCGCCAGCAGCTTGGGAGCGAGCTCCTATAATTCACCCCTCCACTTT
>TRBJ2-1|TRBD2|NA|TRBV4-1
CASSQDKMKGGGANEQFF
TGCGCCAGCAGCCAAGATAAGATGAAGGGCGGGGGGGCAAATGAGCAGTTCTTC
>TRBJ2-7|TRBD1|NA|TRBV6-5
CASSYSGTGSHEQYF
TGTGCCAGCAGTTACTCGGGGACAGGGTCTCACGAGCAGTACTTC
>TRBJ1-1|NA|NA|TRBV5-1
CASSLAPGMNTEAFF
TGCGCCAGCAGCTTGGCCCCAGGAATGAACACTGAAGCTTTCTTT
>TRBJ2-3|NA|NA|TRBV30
CAWSPGDTQYF
TGTGCCTGGAGCCCCGGGGATACGCAGTATTTT
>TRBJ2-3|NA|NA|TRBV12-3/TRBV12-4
CASSVGADTQYF
TGTGCCAGCAGTGTCGGAGCAGATACGCAGTATTTT
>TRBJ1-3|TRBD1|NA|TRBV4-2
CASSPDSTGGTIYF
TGTGCCAGCAGCCCGGATTCGACAGGGGGCACCATATATTTT
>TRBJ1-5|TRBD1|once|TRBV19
CASRTGEAQPQHF
TGTGCCAGTAGGACAGGGGAGGCACAGCCCCAGCATTTT
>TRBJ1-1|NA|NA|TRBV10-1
CASSASGGDTEAFF
TGCGCCAGCAGTGCATCCGGGGGGGACACTGAAGCTTTCTTT
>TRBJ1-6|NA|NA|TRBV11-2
CASSAATSPLHF
TGTGCCAGCAGCGCAGCGACGTCACCCCTCCACTTT
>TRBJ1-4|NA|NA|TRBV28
CASSFLQGKLFF
TGTGCCAGCAGTTTCTTGCAGGGAAAACTGTTTTTT
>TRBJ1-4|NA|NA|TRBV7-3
CASSLEGKLFF
TGTGCCAGCAGCTTAGAGGGAAAACTGTTTTTT
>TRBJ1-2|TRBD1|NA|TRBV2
CASTPGQGVSGYTF
TGTGCCAGCACCCCGGGACAGGGGGTCTCTGGCTACACCTTC
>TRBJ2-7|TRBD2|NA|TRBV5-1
CASSSSGDSYEQYF
TGCGCCAGCAGTTCTAGCGGGGACTCCTACGAGCAGTACTTC
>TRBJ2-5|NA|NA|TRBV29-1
CSVEGFDERETQYF
TGCAGCGTTGAGGGTTTTGACGAGCGGGAGACCCAGTACTTC
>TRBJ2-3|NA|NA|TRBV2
CASSAERAPTDTQYF
TGTGCCAGCAGTGCTGAGCGGGCGCCCACAGATACGCAGTATTTT
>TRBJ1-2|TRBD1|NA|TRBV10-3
CAISDPGTGTYGYTF
TGTGCCATCAGTGATCCCGGGACAGGTACCTATGGCTACACCTTC
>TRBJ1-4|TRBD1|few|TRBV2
CASKGTGGFYEKLFF
TGTGCCAGCAAGGGGACAGGGGGCTTTTATGAAAAACTGTTTTTT
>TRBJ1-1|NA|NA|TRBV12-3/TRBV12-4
CASRARGKAEAFF
TGTGCCAGCAGGGCCCGGGGAAAGGCTGAAGCTTTCTTT